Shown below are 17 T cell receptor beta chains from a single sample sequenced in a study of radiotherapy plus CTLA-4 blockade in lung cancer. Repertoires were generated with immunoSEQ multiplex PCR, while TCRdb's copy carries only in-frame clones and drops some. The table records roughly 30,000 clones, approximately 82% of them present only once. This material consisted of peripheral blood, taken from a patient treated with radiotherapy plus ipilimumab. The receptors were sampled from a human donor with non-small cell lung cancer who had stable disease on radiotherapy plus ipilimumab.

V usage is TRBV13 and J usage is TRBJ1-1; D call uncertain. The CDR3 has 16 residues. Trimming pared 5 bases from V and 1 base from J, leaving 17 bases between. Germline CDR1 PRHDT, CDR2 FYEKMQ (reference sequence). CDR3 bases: TGTGCCAGCAGCCCCGGCCCAAGGGTACAGAACACTGAAGCTTTCTTT. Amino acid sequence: CASSPGPRVQNTEAFF. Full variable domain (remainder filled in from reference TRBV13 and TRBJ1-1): AAGVIQSPRHLIKEKRETATLKCYPIPRHDTVYWYQQGPGQDPQFLISFYEKMQSDKGSIPDRFSAQQFSDYHSELNMSSLELGDSALYFCASSPGPRVQNTEAFFGQGTRLTVV.

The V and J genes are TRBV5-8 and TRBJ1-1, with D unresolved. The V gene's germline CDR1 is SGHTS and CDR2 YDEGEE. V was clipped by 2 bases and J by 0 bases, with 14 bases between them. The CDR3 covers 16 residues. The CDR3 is CASSLGRTGVNTEAFF. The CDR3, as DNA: TGTGCCAGCAGCTTAGGACGAACCGGGGTGAACACTGAAGCTTTCTTT.

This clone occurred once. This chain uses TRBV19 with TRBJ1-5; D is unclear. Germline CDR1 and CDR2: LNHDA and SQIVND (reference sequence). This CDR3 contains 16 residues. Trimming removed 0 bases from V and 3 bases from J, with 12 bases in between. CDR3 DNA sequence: TGTGCCAGTAGTATAGATCCCGCCAACCTCAATCAGCCCCAGCATTTT. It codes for CASSIDPANLNQPQHF.

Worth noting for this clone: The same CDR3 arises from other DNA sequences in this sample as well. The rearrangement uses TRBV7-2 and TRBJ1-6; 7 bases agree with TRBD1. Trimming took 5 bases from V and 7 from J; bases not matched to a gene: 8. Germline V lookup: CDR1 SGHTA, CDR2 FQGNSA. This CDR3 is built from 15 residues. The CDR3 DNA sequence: TGTGCCAGCAGCCAGCGACAGGGAGGAAATTCACCCCTCCACTTT. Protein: CASSQRQGGNSPLHF.

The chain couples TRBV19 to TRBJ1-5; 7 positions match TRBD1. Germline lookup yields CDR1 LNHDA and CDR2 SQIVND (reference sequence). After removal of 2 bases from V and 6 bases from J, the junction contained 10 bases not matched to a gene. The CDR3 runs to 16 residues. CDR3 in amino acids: CASSILRGTRGQPQHF. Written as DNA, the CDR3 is TGTGCCAGTAGTATACTCAGGGGGACCCGCGGTCAGCCCCAGCATTTT.

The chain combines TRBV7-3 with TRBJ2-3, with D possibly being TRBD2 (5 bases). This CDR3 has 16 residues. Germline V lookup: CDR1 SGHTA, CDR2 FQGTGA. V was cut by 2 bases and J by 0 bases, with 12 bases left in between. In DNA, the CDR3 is TGTGCCAGCAGCTTAGGCTCGGGGTCTAGCACAGATACGCAGTATTTT. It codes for CASSLGSGSSTDTQYF. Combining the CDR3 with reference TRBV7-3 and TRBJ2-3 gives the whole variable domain GAGVSQTPSNKVTEKGKYVELRCDPISGHTALYWYRQSLGQGPEFLIYFQGTGAADDSGLPNDRFFAVRPEGSVSTLKIQRTERGDSAVYLCASSLGSGSSTDTQYFGPGTRLTVL.

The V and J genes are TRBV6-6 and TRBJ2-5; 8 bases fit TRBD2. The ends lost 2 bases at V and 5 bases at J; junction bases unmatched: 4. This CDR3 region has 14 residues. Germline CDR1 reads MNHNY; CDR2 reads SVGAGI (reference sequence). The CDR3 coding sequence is TGTGCCAGCAGTTACCGTCCGGGGGGGGAGACCCAGTACTTC. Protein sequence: CASSYRPGGETQYF.

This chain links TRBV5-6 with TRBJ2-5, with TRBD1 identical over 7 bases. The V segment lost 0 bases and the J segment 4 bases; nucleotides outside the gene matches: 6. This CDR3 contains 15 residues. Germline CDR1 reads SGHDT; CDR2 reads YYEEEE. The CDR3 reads CASSLGQGVRETQYF. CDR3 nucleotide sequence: TGTGCCAGCAGCTTGGGACAGGGTGTGCGAGAGACCCAGTACTTC.

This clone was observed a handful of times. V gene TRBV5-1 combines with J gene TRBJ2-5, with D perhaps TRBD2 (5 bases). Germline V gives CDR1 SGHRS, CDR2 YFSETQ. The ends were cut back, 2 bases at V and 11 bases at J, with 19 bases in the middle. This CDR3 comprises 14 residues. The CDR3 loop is CASSLNTVNGEQYF. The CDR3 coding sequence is TGCGCCAGCAGCTTAAACACGGTGAATGGGGAGCAGTACTTC.

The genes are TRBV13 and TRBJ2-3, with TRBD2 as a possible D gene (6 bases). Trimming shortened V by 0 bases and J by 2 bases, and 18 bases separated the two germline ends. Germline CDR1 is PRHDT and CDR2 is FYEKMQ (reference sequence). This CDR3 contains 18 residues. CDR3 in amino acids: CASSLGRRDPLSTDTQYF. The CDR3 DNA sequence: TGTGCCAGCAGCTTAGGCCGGAGGGACCCCCTCTCCACAGATACGCAGTATTTT.

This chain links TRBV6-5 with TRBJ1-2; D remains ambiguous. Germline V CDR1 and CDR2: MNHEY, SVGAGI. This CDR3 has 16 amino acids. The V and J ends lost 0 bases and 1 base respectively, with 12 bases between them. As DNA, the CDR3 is TGTGCCAGCAGTTACTCGCCACAGATAAATAACTATGGCTACACCTTC. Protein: CASSYSPQINNYGYTF.

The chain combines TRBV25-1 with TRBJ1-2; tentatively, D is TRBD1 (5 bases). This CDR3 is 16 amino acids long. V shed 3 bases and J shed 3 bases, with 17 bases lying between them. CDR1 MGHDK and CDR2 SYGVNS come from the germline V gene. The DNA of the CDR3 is TGTGCCAGCAGTGATCCCTCCTCAAGGGGAGACTATGGCTACACCTTC. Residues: CASSDPSSRGDYGYTF.

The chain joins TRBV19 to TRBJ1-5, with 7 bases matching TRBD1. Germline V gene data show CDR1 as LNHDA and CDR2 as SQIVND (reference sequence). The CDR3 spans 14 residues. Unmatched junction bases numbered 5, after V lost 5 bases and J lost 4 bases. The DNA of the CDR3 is TGTGCCAGTAGTCCGGGACAGAAAAATCAGCCCCAGCATTTT. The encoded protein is CASSPGQKNQPQHF.

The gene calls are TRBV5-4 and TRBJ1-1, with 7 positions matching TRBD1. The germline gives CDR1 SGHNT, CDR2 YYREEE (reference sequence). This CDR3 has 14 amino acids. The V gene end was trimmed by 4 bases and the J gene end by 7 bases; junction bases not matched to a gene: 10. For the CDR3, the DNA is TGTGCCAGCAGCGTCAAACAGGGACAGCTTGAAGCTTTCTTT. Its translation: CASSVKQGQLEAFF.

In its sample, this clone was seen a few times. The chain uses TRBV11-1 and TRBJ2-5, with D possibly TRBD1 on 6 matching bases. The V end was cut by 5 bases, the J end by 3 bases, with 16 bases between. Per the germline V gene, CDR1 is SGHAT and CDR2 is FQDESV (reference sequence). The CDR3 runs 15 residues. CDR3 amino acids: CASSNRARLEETQYF. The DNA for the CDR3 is TGTGCCAGCAGCAACAGGGCTCGCTTGGAAGAGACCCAGTACTTC.

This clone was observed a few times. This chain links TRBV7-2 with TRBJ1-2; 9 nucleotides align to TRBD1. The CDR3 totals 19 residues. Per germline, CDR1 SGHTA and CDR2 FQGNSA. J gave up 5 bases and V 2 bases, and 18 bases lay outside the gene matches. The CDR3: CASSLHWDPRDRVNYGYTF. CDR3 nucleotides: TGTGCCAGCAGCTTACATTGGGACCCGCGGGACAGGGTAAATTATGGCTACACCTTC. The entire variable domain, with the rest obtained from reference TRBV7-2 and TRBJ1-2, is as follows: GAGVSQSPSNKVTEKGKDVELRCDPISGHTALYWYRQSLGQGLEFLIYFQGNSAPDKSGLPSDRFSAERTGGSVSTLTIQRTQQEDSAVYLCASSLHWDPRDRVNYGYTFGSGTRLTVV.

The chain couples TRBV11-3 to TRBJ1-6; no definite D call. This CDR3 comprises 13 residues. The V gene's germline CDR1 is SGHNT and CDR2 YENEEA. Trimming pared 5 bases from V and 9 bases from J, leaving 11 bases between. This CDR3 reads CASSRLLSSPLHF. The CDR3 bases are TGTGCCAGCAGCCGCCTACTGTCTTCACCCCTCCACTTT.